This TCR beta chain was sequenced during a study of cytomegalovirus exposure and HLA in healthy donors. Study-wide findings and caveats: It was reported in a later analysis that an Asian-associated ancestry cluster showed fewer N-insertions than the roughly 670-donor mean. Researchers reported in a later analysis that a missense DCLRE1C variant was tied to TCR beta V- and J-gene trimming.

The CDR3 is 16 residues long. V trimming: 4 bases; J trimming: 10 bases; junction bases outside the gene matches: 18. Germline V lookup: CDR1 LGHNA, CDR2 YNFKEQ. PCR used 60 Vbeta primers and 13 Jbeta primers. The assay was immunoSEQ multiplex PCR, and TCRdb's table has in-frame clones only and misses some. The specimen's table records approximately 110,000 clones. As concerns this clone: What it recognizes is unknown.

The chain links TRBV4-2 to TRBJ1-2; 7 bases fit TRBD1. The source of this sequence is a man aged 18 to 35 in good health and CMV-seronegative. The source material was PBMCs. CDR3 region: CASSPRDSGSDWHYTF. CDR3 nucleotides: TGTGCCAGCAGCCCCCGGGACAGCGGCTCCGATTGGCACTACACCTTC.